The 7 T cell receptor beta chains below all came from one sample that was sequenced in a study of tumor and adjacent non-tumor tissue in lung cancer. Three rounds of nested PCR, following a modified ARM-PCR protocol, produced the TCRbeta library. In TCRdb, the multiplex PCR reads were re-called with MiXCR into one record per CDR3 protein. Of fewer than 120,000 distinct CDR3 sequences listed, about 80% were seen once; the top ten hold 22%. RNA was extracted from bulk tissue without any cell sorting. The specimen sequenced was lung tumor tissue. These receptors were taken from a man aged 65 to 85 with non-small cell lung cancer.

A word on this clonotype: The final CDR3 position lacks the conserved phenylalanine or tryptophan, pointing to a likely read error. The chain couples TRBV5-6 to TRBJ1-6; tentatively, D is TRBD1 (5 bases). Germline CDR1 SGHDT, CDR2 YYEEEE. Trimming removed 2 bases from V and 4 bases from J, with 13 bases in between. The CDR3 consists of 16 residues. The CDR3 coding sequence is TGTGCCAGCAGCTTCGGGGGTAGCTCTTATAATTCACCCCTCCACCTT. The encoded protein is CASSFGGSSYNSPLHL.

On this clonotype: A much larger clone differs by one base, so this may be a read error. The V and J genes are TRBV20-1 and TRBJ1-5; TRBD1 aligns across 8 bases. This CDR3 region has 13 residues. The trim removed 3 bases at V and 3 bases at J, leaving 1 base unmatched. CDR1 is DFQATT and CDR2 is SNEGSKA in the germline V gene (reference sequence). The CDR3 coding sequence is TGCAGTGCTAGGACAGGGGCCAATCAGCCCCAGCATTTT. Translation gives CSARTGANQPQHF.

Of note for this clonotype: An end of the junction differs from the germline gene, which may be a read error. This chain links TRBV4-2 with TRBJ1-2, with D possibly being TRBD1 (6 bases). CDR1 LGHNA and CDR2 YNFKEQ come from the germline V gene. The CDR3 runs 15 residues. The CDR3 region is CASGQDRAGVYGYAF. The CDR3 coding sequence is TGTGCCAGCGGCCAAGATCGGGCAGGGGTGTATGGCTACGCCTTC.

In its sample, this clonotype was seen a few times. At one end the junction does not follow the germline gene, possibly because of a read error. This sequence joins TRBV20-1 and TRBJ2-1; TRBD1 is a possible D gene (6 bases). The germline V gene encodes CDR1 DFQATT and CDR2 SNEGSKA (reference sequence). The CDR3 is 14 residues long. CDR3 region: CSARAGQSFNEEFF. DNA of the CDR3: TGCAGTGCTAGAGCGGGACAATCCTTCAATGAGGAGTTCTTC.

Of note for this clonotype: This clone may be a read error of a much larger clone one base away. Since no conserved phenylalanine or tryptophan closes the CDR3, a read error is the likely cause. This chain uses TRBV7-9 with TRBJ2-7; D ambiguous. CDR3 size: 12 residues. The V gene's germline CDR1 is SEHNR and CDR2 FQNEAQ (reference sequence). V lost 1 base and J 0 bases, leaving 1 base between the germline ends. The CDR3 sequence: CASSLVSYEQYL. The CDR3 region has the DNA TGTGCCAGCAGCTTAGTCTCCTACGAGCAGTACTTA.

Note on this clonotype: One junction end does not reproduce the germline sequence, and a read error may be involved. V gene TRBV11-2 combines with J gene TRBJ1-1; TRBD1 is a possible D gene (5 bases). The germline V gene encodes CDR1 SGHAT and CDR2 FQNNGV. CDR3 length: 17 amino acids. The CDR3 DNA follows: TGTGCTAGCAGCCTACGGGGGAGGGATAAGTGGAACTCTGAAGCTTTCTTT. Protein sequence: CASSLRGRDKWNSEAFF.

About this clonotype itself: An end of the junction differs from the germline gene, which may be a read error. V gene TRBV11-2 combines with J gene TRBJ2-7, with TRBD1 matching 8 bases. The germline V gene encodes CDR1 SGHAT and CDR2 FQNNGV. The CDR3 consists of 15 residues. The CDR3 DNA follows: TGTGCCAGCCGCTTAGATCAGGGGGCCTCCTATGAGCAGTACTTC. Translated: CASRLDQGASYEQYF. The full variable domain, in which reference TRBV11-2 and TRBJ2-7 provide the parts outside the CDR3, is EAGVAQSPRYKIIEKRQSVAFWCNPISGHATLYWYQQILGQGPKLLIQFQNNGVVDDSQLPKDRFSAERLKGVDSTLKIQPAKLEDSAVYLCASRLDQGASYEQYFGPGTRLTVT.